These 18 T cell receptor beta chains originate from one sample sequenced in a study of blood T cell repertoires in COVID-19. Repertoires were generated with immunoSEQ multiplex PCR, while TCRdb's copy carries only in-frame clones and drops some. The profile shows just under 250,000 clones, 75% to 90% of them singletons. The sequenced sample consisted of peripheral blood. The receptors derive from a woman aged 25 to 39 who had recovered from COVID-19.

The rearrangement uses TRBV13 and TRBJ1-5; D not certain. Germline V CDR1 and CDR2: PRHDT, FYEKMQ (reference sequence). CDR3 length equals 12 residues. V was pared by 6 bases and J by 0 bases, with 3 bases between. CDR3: CASSYSNQPQHF. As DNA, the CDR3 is TGTGCCAGCAGTTATAGCAATCAGCCCCAGCATTTT.

CDR3 sequence: CASSLVGQGGIEQYF. The CDR3 DNA is TGTGCCAGCAGCTTAGTTGGGCAGGGTGGAATCGAGCAGTACTTC. V is TRBV7-9 and J is TRBJ2-7; TRBD1 might be the D (5 bases). Germline assignment: CDR1 SEHNR and CDR2 FQNEAQ (reference sequence). The CDR3 is 15 residues long. V shed 1 base and J shed 6 bases, with 16 bases lying between them.

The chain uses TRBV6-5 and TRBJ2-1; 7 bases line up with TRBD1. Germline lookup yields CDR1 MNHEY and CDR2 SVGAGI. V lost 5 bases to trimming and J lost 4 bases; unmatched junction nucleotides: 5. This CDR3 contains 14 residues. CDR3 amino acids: CASSTGTDYNEQFF. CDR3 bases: TGTGCCAGCAGTACCGGGACAGATTACAATGAGCAGTTCTTC.

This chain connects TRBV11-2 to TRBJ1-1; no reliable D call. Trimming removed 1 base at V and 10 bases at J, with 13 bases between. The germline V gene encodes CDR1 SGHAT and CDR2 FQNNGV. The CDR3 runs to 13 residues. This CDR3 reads CASSLGSWEGAFF. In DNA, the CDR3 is TGTGCCAGCAGCTTAGGGTCTTGGGAGGGAGCTTTCTTT.

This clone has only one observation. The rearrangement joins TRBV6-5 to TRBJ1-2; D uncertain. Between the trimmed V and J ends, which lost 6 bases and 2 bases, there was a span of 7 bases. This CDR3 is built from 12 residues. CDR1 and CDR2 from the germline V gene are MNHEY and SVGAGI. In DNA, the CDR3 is TGTGCCAGCAGCCGGGAGAACTATGGCTACACCTTC. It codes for CASSRENYGYTF.

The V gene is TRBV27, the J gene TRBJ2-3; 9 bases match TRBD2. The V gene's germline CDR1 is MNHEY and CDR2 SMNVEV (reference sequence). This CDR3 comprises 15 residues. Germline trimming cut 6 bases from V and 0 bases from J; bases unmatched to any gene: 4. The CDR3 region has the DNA TGTGCCAGCAGCGGGACTAGCTGGAGCACAGATACGCAGTATTTT. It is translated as CASSGTSWSTDTQYF.

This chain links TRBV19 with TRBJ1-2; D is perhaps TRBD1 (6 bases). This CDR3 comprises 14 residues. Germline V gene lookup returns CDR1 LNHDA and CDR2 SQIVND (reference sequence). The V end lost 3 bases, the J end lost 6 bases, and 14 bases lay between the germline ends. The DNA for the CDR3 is TGTGCCAGTAGTATCGGGGGGCGAAAGGATGGCTACACCTTC. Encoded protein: CASSIGGRKDGYTF.

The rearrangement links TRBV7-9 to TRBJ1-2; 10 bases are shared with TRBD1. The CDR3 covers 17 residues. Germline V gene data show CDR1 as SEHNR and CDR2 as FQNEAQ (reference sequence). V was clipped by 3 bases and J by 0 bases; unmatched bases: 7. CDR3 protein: CASSLLAGTGANYGYTF. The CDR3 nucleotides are TGTGCCAGCAGCTTGTTAGCCGGGACAGGGGCTAACTATGGCTACACCTTC.

CDR3 in amino acids: CASSLEPGGGQETQYF. The CDR3 nucleotides read TGCGCCAGCAGCTTGGAACCAGGGGGCGGTCAGGAGACCCAGTACTTC. V and J are TRBV5-1 and TRBJ2-5, with 8 bases identical to TRBD1. The germline V gene encodes CDR1 SGHRS and CDR2 YFSETQ. The CDR3 loop spans 16 amino acids. The trim removed 0 bases at V and 5 bases at J, leaving 9 bases unmatched.

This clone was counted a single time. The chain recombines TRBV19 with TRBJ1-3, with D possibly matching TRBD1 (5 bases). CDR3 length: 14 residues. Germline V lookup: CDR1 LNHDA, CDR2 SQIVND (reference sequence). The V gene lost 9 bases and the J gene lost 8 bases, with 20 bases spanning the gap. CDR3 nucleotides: TGTGCCAGCCTTCGGGGGGGGACCCGGGACACCATATATTTT. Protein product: CASLRGGTRDTIYF.

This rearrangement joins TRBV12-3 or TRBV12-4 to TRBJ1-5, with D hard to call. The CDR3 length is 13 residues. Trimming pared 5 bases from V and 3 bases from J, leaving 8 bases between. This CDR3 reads CASSPGLNQPQHF. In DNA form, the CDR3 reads TGTGCCAGCAGTCCCGGACTCAATCAGCCCCAGCATTTT.

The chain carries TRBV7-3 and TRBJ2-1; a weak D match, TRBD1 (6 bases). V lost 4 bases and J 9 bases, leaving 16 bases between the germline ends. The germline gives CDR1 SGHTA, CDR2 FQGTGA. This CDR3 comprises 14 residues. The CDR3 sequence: CASSSPGAGSEQFF. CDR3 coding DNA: TGTGCCAGCAGCTCACCAGGGGCAGGGAGTGAGCAGTTCTTC.

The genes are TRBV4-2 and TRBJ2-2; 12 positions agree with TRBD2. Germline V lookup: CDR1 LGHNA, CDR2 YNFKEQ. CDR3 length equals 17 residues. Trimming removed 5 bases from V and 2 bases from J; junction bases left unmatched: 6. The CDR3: CASSYGLAGLNTGELFF. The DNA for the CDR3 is TGTGCCAGCAGCTACGGACTAGCGGGGCTCAACACCGGGGAGCTGTTTTTT.

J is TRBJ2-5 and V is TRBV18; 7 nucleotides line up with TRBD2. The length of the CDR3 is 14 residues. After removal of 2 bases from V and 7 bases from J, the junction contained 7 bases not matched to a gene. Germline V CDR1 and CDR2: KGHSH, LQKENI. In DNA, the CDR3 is TGTGCCAGCTCACCAGCACGGGAGGTCGGGACCCAGTACTTC. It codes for CASSPAREVGTQYF.

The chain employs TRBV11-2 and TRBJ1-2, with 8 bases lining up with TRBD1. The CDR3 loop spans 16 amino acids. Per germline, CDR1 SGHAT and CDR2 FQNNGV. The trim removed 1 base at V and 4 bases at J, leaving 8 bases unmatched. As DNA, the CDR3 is TGTGCCAGCAGCTTAGCGGGGATGACAGGGGCCTATGGCTACACCTTC. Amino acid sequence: CASSLAGMTGAYGYTF.

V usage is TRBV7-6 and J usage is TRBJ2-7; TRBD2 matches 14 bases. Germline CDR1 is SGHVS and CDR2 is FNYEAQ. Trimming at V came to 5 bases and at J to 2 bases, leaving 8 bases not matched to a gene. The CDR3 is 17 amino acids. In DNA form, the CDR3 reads TGTGCCAGCAGCGATTCCGGGACTAGCGGGGGCGCCTACGAGCAGTACTTC. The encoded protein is CASSDSGTSGGAYEQYF.

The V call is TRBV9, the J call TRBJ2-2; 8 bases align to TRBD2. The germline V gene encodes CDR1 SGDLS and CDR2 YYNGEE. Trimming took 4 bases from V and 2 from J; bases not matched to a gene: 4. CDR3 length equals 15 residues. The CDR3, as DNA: TGTGCCAGCAGCATTAGCGGGATTAACACCGGGGAGCTGTTTTTT. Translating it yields CASSISGINTGELFF.

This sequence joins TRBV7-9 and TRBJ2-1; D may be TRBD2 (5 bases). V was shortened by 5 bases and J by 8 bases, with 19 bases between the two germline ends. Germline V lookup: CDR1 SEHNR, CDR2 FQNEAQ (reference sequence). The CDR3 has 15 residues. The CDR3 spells CASSLTRVWVDEQFF. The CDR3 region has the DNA TGTGCCAGCAGCCTAACGAGGGTGTGGGTCGATGAGCAGTTCTTC.